This passage covers 14 T cell receptor beta chains from one sample sequenced in a study of OX40 agonist ivuxolimab in advanced cancers. Method: immunoSEQ multiplex PCR; TCRdb's copy keeps in-frame clones and lacks some. Altogether tens of thousands of clones are present, 80% to 90% being singletons, with the ten largest covering roughly 4.5%. This material consisted of CD4+ or CD8+ T cells sorted from blood, taken in a trial of the OX40 agonist ivuxolimab. Receptor source: an adult with an advanced solid tumor such as melanoma, head and neck, liver or kidney cancer.

The chain links TRBV30 to TRBJ2-7; D not resolved. Looked up from germline, CDR1 is GTSNPN and CDR2 is SVGIG (reference sequence). This CDR3 contains 11 residues. V dropped 1 base and J dropped 3 bases, with 4 bases sitting between them. The CDR3 nucleotides are TGTGCCTGGAGTGGTAGCTACGAGCAGTACTTC. Protein product: CAWSGSYEQYF.

CDR3 in DNA: TGTGCCAGCAGCCACAGGGGGCGGAACGGGGAGCTGTTTTTT. Encoded protein: CASSHRGRNGELFF. The V gene is TRBV7-2, the J gene TRBJ2-2; 9 positions agree with TRBD1. Looked up from germline, CDR1 is SGHTA and CDR2 is FQGNSA. The CDR3 loop spans 14 amino acids. V dropped 5 bases and J dropped 7; count of bases not matched to a gene: 5.

V is TRBV7-2 and J is TRBJ2-3; D not resolved. Germline V lookup: CDR1 SGHTA, CDR2 FQGNSA. Trimming removed 1 base at V and 6 bases at J, with 8 bases between. The CDR3 contains 13 residues. The DNA of the CDR3 is TGTGCCAGCAGCTTAGACTTGGGGGATACGCAGTATTTT. It yields the protein CASSLDLGDTQYF. Full variable domain (rest looked up from reference TRBV7-2 and TRBJ2-3): GAGVSQSPSNKVTEKGKDVELRCDPISGHTALYWYRQSLGQGLEFLIYFQGNSAPDKSGLPSDRFSAERTGGSVSTLTIQRTQQEDSAVYLCASSLDLGDTQYFGPGTRLTVL.

The chain carries TRBV5-1 and TRBJ2-5; 7 bases agree with TRBD2. Germline V gene data show CDR1 as SGHRS and CDR2 as YFSETQ. V was clipped by 4 bases and J by 5 bases; unmatched bases: 11. The CDR3 is 15 amino acids. The CDR3 spells CASSRLSGLSETQYF. CDR3 DNA sequence: TGCGCCAGCAGCCGTCTTAGCGGGCTCTCCGAGACCCAGTACTTC.

The rearrangement uses TRBV5-4 and TRBJ2-2, with D possibly being TRBD2 (6 bases). The CDR3 contains 15 residues. Per the germline V gene, CDR1 is SGHNT and CDR2 is YYREEE (reference sequence). The V gene lost 4 bases and the J gene lost 1 base, with 11 bases spanning the gap. The CDR3 DNA reads as TGTGCCAGCAGCCGGGGGACGTTGAACACCGGGGAGCTGTTTTTT. Translating gives CASSRGTLNTGELFF.

J is TRBJ2-5 and V is TRBV2; 7 bases are shared with TRBD2. The CDR3 is 15 residues long. The V gene's germline CDR1 is SNHLY and CDR2 FYNNEI. With V trimmed by 3 bases and J by 5 bases, 9 bases remained unmatched. The CDR3 DNA sequence: TGTGCCAGCAGTGAGGTGCGGGAGCAGGGCGAGACCCAGTACTTC. This sequence encodes CASSEVREQGETQYF.

The V gene is TRBV7-8, the J gene TRBJ2-7; D not resolved. CDR1 and CDR2 from the germline V gene are SGHVS and FQNEAQ. This CDR3 is built from 12 residues. Trimming removed 2 bases at V and 4 bases at J, with 6 bases between. CDR3 DNA: TGTGCCAGCAGCTTAAATGGGTACGAGCAGTACTTC. This sequence encodes CASSLNGYEQYF.

The V call is TRBV7-3, the J call TRBJ2-3; possible D gene TRBD1, 5 bases. This CDR3 region has 14 residues. V shed 7 bases and J shed 2 bases, with 13 bases lying between them. The germline V gene has CDR1 SGHTA and CDR2 FQGTGA. CDR3 amino acids: CASTPDKNTDTQYF. As DNA, the CDR3 is TGTGCCAGCACCCCGGACAAAAACACAGATACGCAGTATTTT.

The chain couples TRBV6-5 to TRBJ2-7; TRBD2 matches at 13 bases. The CDR3 extends over 15 amino acids. The V gene end was trimmed by 4 bases and the J gene end by 6 bases; junction bases not matched to a gene: 6. Germline-derived CDR1 and CDR2 are MNHEY and SVGAGI. The CDR3: CASSCLGLAGCEQYF. The CDR3 DNA sequence: TGTGCCAGCAGTTGCTTGGGACTAGCGGGATGCGAGCAGTACTTC.

V and J are TRBV23-1 and TRBJ2-7; a possible D gene is TRBD1 (6 bases). TRBV23-1 is an ORF, and what it does is uncertain. CDR3 size: 17 residues. The ends were cut back, 4 bases at V and 0 bases at J, with 19 bases in the middle. CDR3 sequence reads: CASSPRPGTPFSYEQYF. The DNA for the CDR3 is TGCGCCAGCAGTCCGAGGCCCGGGACACCGTTCTCCTACGAGCAGTACTTC.

The chain recombines TRBV18 with TRBJ2-2; D is ambiguous. Trimming left V 2 bases short and J 10 bases short, with 14 bases between. This CDR3 contains 14 residues. CDR1 and CDR2 (germline): KGHSH, LQKENI. CDR3 region: CASSPNLSDLELFF. The CDR3 DNA is TGTGCCAGCTCACCAAACCTCTCCGATTTGGAGCTGTTTTTT. Based on the CDR3 plus reference TRBV18 and TRBJ2-2, the full variable domain is NAGVMQNPRHLVRRRGQEARLRCSPMKGHSHVYWYRQLPEEGLKFMVYLQKENIIDESGMPKERFSAEFPKEGPSILRIQQVVRGDSAAYFCASSPNLSDLELFFGEGSRLTVL.

The rearrangement links TRBV6-6 to TRBJ2-7, with TRBD2 as a possible D gene (5 bases). In germline, CDR1 is MNHNY, CDR2 SVGAGI (reference sequence). The CDR3 is 12 residues long. With 7 bases removed from V and 4 bases from J, the gap between germline ends came to 11 bases. The CDR3 DNA follows: TGTGCCAGCATTGGTCCGGGGTACGAGCAGTACTTC. It codes for CASIGPGYEQYF.

The chain uses TRBV27 and TRBJ2-7, with D perhaps TRBD1 (6 bases). The CDR3 runs to 13 residues. Germline assignment: CDR1 MNHEY and CDR2 SMNVEV (reference sequence). The CDR3 is CVGSLGAGDEQYF. The CDR3 DNA reads as TGTGTCGGCAGTTTAGGCGCAGGGGACGAGCAGTACTTC.

This clone was detected a few times. The rearrangement links TRBV11-1 to TRBJ2-7; D is undetermined. The CDR3 spans 12 residues. Trimming took off 4 bases at V and 3 bases at J, with 7 bases between the two ends. Per the germline V gene, CDR1 is SGHAT and CDR2 is FQDESV (reference sequence). CDR3 sequence reads: CASSSGGYEQYF. For the CDR3, the DNA is TGTGCCAGCAGCTCTGGCGGCTACGAGCAGTACTTC.